This T cell receptor beta chain was retrieved from a study of T-cell reconstitution after alpha-beta-depleted transplantation in children. Unique molecular identifiers tagged the TCRbeta library. TCRdb itself ran the PCR reads through MiXCR, one entry per CDR3 protein. Among 600,000 to 700,000 distinct CDR3 sequences listed, over 15% were seen once. The sample holds many counts of this clonotype. CDR1 is LNHNV, CDR2 YYDKDF, per germline (reference sequence). The V and J ends lost 5 bases and 3 bases respectively, with 14 bases between them. This CDR3 spans 15 amino acids. This material consisted of PBMCs from the stem cell graft donor, taken from the stem cell graft. The TCR originated in a human donor who donated a stem cell graft to a child with acute myeloid leukemia. This rearrangement joins TRBV15 to TRBJ1-5; no definite D call. Here the CDR3 DNA reads TGTGCCACCAGCGGCCTCGGGCTCCACAATCAGCCCCAGCATTTT. It translates to CATSGLGLHNQPQHF. Combining the CDR3 with reference TRBV15 and TRBJ1-5 gives the whole variable domain DAMVIQNPRYQVTQFGKPVTLSCSQTLNHNVMYWYQQKSSQAPKLLFHYYDKDFNNEADTPDNFQSRRPNTSFCFLDIRSPGLGDTAMYLCATSGLGLHNQPQHFGDGTRLSIL.